A single T cell receptor (beta chain) is shown here with its context. Its antigen is undetermined. The data were obtained in a study of CD8+CD57+ T cells in acquired aplastic anemia. Genomic DNA acted as the template from which TCR beta VDJ combination and CDR3 sequence profiling were carried out. TCRdb re-analysed the reads in MiXCR, keeping a single row per CDR3 protein. The data show a few hundred thousand distinct CDR3 sequences, 55% to 75% seen once. Trimming cost V 3 bases and J 3 bases; bases outside gene matches: 8. The CDR3 length is 15 residues. CDR1 is LNHDA, CDR2 SQIVND, per germline (reference sequence). Findings and limits, study-wide: Twenty-nine CD8+ CDR3 sequences were shared between patients and controls.

The V call is TRBV19, the J call TRBJ2-7; TRBD2 matches 7 bases. The sequence was collected from a human donor in good health, serving as a control. The source material was sorted CD4+, CD8+, or CD8+CD57+ T cells (not recorded which) from PBMCs. The CDR3 here is CASSIQGLILYEQYF. Written as DNA, the CDR3 is TGTGCCAGTAGTATCCAGGGACTAATCCTCTACGAGCAGTACTTC. Filled out from reference TRBV19 and TRBJ2-7, the complete variable domain reads DGGITQSPKYLFRKEGQNVTLSCEQNLNHDAMYWYRQDPGQGLRLIYYSQIVNDFQKGDIAEGYSVSREKKESFPLTVTSAQKNPTAFYLCASSIQGLILYEQYFGPGTRLTVT.